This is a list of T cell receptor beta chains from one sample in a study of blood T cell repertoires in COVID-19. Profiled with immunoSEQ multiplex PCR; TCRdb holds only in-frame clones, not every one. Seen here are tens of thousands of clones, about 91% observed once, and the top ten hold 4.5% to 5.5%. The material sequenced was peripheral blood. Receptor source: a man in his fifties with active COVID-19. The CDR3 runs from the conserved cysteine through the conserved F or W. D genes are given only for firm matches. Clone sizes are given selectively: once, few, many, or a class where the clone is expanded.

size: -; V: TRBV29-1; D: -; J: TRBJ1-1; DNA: TGCAGCTCTGGGCGGGGGAACACTGAAGCTTTCTTT; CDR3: CSSGRGNTEAFF
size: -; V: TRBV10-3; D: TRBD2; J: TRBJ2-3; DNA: TGTGCCATCAAAGGGACTAGCGGCACAGATACGCAGTATTTT; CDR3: CAIKGTSGTDTQYF
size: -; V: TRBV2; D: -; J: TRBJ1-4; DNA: TGTGCCAGCAGTGACTTCCGGGAAAATGAAAAACTGTTTTTT; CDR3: CASSDFRENEKLFF
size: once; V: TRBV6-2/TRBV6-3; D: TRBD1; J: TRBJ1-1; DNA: TGTGCCAGCAGCCTCCCGGGACAGAGAACTGAAGCTTTCTTT; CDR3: CASSLPGQRTEAFF
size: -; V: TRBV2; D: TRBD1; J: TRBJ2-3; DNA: TGTGCCAGCAGTCAGGACAGGGGGACAGATACGCAGTATTTT; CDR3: CASSQDRGTDTQYF
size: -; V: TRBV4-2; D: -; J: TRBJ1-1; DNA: TGTGCCAGCAGAACAGGTGGACTGAACACTGAAGCTTTCTTT; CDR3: CASRTGGLNTEAFF
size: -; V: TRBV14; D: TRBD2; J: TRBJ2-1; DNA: TGTGCCAGCAGCCAACTAAGACTAGCGGAGGGGGGTGAGCAGTTCTTC; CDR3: CASSQLRLAEGGEQFF
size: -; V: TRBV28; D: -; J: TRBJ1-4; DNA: TGTGCCAGCAGTTTTTCTGAAGGGAGAAATGAAAAACTGTTTTTT; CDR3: CASSFSEGRNEKLFF
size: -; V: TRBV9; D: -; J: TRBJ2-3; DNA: TGTGCCAGCGAAGACTTCCCGAACGGAGATACGCAGTATTTT; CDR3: CASEDFPNGDTQYF
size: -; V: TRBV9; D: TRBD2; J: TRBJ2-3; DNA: TGTGCCAGCAGCGTACGGGCGGGGGGCACAGATACGCAGTATTTT; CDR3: CASSVRAGGTDTQYF
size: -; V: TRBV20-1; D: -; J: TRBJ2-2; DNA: TGCAGTGCTAGTCGCGGCGGGGAGCTGTTTTTT; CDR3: CSASRGGELFF
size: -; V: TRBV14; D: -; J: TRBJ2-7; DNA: TGTGCCAGCAGCCAAGACCGGGGTTACGAGCAGTACTTC; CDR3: CASSQDRGYEQYF
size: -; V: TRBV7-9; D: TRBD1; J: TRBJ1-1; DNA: TGTGCCAGCAGCTCCGGGACAGGGTGGGCTGAAGCTTTCTTT; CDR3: CASSSGTGWAEAFF
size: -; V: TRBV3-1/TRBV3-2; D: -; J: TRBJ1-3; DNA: TGTGCCAGCAGCACGAGCGGGAGCTCTGGAAACACCATATATTTT; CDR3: CASSTSGSSGNTIYF
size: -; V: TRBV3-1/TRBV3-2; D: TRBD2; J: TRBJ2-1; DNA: TGTGCCAGCAGCCACGTCGGGACTAGCGGGTACAATGAGCAGTTCTTC; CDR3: CASSHVGTSGYNEQFF
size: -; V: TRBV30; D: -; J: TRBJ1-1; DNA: TGTGCCTGGAGTCCCTTAGGAAGGGAGGACACTGAAGCTTTCTTT; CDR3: CAWSPLGREDTEAFF
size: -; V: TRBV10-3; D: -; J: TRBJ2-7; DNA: TGTGCCATCAGTGAGTCTGGGGACAACTACGAGCAGTACTTC; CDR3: CAISESGDNYEQYF
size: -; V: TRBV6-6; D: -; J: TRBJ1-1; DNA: TGTGCCAGCGGCCGACAGGCATCTTTCTTT; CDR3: CASGRQASFF
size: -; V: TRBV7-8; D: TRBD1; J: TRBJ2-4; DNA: TGTGCCAGCAGCTTAGCGCCTGGACAGGTTCTAGCCAAAAACATTCAGTACTTC; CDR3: CASSLAPGQVLAKNIQYF
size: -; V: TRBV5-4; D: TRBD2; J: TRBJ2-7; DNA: TGTGCCAGCAGCGGTTTTAGCGGGGGGGGTTATGAGCAGTACTTC; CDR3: CASSGFSGGGYEQYF
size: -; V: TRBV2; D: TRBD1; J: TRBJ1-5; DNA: TGTGCCAGCAGTCGACAGGGCGGCAATCAGCCCCAGCATTTT; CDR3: CASSRQGGNQPQHF
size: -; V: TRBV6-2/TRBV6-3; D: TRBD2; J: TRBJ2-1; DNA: TGTGCCAGCAGTTACCGTAGCGGGGGGACTAAGAATGAGCAGTTCTTC; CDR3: CASSYRSGGTKNEQFF
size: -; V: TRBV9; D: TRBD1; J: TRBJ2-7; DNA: TGTGCCAGCAGCGTAGGACAGGGTAACCTCGAGCAGTACTTC; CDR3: CASSVGQGNLEQYF
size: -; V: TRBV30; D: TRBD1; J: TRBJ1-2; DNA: TGTGCCTGCCAGACAGGGACCTATGGCTACACCTTC; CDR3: CACQTGTYGYTF
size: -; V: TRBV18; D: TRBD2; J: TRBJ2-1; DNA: TGTGCCAGCTCACCAGCCCTGGCGGGGGGGAACGGTGAGCAGTTCTTC; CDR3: CASSPALAGGNGEQFF
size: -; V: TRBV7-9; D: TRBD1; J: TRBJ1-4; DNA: TGTGCCAGCAGCCGACAGGGGGCGCTTGAAAAACTGTTTTTT; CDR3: CASSRQGALEKLFF
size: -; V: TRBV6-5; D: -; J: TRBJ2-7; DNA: TGTGCCAGCACCGAGGCGGACACCTCCTACGAGCAGTACTTC; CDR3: CASTEADTSYEQYF
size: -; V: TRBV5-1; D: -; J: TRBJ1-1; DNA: TGCGCCAGCAGCTTGGAGCCAGGGCCCACTGAAGCTTTCTTT; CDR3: CASSLEPGPTEAFF
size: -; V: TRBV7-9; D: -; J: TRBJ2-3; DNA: TGTGCCAGCAGCTTACAGGGAATGGGGACAGATACGCAGTATTTT; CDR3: CASSLQGMGTDTQYF
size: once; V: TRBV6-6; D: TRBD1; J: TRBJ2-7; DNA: TGTGCCAGCGGGACAGCGAGAGGCTACGAGCAGTACTTC; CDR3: CASGTARGYEQYF
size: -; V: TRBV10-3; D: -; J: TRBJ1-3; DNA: TGTGCCATCACAGGGGCTGGAAACACCATATATTTT; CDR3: CAITGAGNTIYF
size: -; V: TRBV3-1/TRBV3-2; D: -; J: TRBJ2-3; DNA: TGTGCCAGCAGCGACTCGATTACGCAGTATTTT; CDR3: CASSDSITQYF
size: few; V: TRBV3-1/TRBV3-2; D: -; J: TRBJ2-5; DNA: TGTGCCAGCAGCCCTCAGGGCACCATACAAGAGACCCAGTACTTC; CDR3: CASSPQGTIQETQYF
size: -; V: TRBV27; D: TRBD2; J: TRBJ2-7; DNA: TGTGCCAGCAGTTTATGGAGCGGGATGAGCTCCTACGAGCAGTACTTC; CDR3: CASSLWSGMSSYEQYF
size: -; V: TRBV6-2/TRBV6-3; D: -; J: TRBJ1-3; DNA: TGTGCCAGCAGTCGCTGGGGGCTCGGAAACACCATATATTTT; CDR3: CASSRWGLGNTIYF
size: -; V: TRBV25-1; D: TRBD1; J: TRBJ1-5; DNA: TGTGCCAGCAGTGGAAACGTTGGACAGGGGAGCAATCAGCCCCAGCATTTT; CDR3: CASSGNVGQGSNQPQHF
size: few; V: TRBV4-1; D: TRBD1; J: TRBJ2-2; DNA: TGCGCCAGCAGCTATAACAGGGGGCAGGGGGAGCTGTTTTTT; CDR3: CASSYNRGQGELFF
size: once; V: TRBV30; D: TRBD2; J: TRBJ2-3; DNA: TGTGCCTGGAGTTTCGGGGGGGCCACAGATACGCAGTATTTT; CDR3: CAWSFGGATDTQYF
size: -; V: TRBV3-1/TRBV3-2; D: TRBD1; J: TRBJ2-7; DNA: TGTGCCAGCAGCTCGACAGGGGGCAGGAACGAGCAGTACTTC; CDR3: CASSSTGGRNEQYF
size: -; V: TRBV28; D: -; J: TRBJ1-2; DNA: TGTGCCAGCACGAGGGGGTCCTATGGCTACACCTTC; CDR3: CASTRGSYGYTF
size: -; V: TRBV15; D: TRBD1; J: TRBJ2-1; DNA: TGTGCCACCAGCAGAGGTGAGACAGGGAACCCCTACAATGAGCAGTTCTTC; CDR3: CATSRGETGNPYNEQFF
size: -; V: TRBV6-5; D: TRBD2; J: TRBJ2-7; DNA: TGTGCCAGCAGTTACAGGGAGGGAAACGAGCAGTACTTC; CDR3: CASSYREGNEQYF
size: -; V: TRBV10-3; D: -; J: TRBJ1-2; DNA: TGTGCCATCAGTCAGGGGTTCGGTGCTAACTATGGCTACACCTTC; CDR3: CAISQGFGANYGYTF
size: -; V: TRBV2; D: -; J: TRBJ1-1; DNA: TGTGCCAGCAGGGAGGACACTGAAGCTTTCTTT; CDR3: CASREDTEAFF
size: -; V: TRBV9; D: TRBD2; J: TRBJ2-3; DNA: TGTGCCAGCAGCCCGGGACTAGCGGGAGTCGGGGGGGCAGATACGCAGTATTTT; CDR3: CASSPGLAGVGGADTQYF
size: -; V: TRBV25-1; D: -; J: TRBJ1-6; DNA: TGTGCCAGCAGTACCAGGGGAACCCTTAATTCACCCCTCCACTTT; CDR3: CASSTRGTLNSPLHF
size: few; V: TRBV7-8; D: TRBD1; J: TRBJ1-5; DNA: TGTGCCAGCAGCTTTAGAGACCGAGGGGGCTTAGGCAATCAGCCCCAGCATTTT; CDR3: CASSFRDRGGLGNQPQHF
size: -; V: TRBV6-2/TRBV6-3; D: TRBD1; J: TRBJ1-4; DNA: TGTGCCAGCAGCCCACACAGGGGAAGTGAAAAACTGTTTTTT; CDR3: CASSPHRGSEKLFF
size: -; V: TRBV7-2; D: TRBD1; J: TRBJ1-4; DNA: TGTGCCAGCCGGGGACAGGCTAATGAAAAACTGTTTTTT; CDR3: CASRGQANEKLFF
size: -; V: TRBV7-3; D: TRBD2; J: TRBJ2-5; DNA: TGTGCCAGCAGCCCCTGGGGGGGTGGGACTCTTTCTGAGACCCAGTACTTC; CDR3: CASSPWGGGTLSETQYF
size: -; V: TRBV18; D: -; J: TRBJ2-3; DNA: TGTGCCAGCTCACCACCGTATTTACGGGACAACTGGGGAGATGGCACAGATACGCAGTATTTT; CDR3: CASSPPYLRDNWGDGTDTQYF
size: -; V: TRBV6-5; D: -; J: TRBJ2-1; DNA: TGTGCCAGCAAGAACATAAGCTCCTACAATGAGCAGTTCTTC; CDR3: CASKNISSYNEQFF
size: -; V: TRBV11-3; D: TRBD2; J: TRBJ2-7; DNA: TGTGCCAGCAGCCCGCACCGGGAGGTGCAGTACTTC; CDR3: CASSPHREVQYF
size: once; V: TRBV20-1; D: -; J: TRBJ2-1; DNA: TGCAGTGCTAGAGATTTGAGTGAGCAGTTCTTC; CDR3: CSARDLSEQFF
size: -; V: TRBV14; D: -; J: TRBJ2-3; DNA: TGTGCCAGCAGCCAAGACAGGGGATCGTTTTATGCGCAGTATTTT; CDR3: CASSQDRGSFYAQYF
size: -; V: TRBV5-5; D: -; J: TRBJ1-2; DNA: TGTGCCAGCAGCCTAGATGAGCGGGGGTACTATGGCTACACCTTC; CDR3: CASSLDERGYYGYTF
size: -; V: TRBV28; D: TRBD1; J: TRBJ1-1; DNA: TGTGCCAGCAGTTCCGTCGGGACAGGGTTATTGAACACTGAAGCTTTCTTT; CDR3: CASSSVGTGLLNTEAFF
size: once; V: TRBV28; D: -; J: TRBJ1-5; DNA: TGTGCCAGCACACTCTTGACAGCTAGTCCATATCAGCCCCAGCATTTT; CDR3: CASTLLTASPYQPQHF
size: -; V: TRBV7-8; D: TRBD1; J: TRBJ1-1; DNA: TGTGCCAGCAGCCCTGCGGTAGACAGGGGTTTGAACACTGAAGCTTTCTTT; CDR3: CASSPAVDRGLNTEAFF
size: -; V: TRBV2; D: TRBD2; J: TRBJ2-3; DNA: TGTGCCAGCAGTAGCGGGATAAGCACAGATACGCAGTATTTT; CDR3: CASSSGISTDTQYF